This T cell receptor beta chain was observed in a study of CD8 T cells in Susac syndrome (dated by TCRdb to the late 2010s). As for the study more broadly: The study used repertoire sequencing to test whether antigen drove CD8+ T cell activation and differentiation in Susac syndrome.

RNA was extracted using the RNeasy kit, and about 0.45 to 1 ug of the RNA was reverse transcribed with random hexamers. The immunoSEQ multiplex PCR assay, which covers 54 Vbeta and 13 Jbeta segments, was used to amplify TCR beta CDR3 regions. To correct PCR amplification bias, a synthetic template baseline was used for both primer optimization and computational correction. For the original study's pipeline: Reads were assigned to V, D and J genes according to IMGT and analyzed in immunoSEQ Analyzer, with only productive sequences retained. Clonality was computed as one minus Shannon entropy normalized by log2 of the number of productive unique sequences. For each patient and control, public and private clones were evaluated among the 100 most prevalent clones. Clones were defined as Susac-specific when absent from the healthy and MS cohorts, from over a thousand published viral clones and from other ImmuneACCESS disease sequences. Using fastp trimming at Q25 and MiXCR clonotype assembly, TCRdb reanalyzed the public sequencing data and kept in-frame beta chains. Rows with a matching CDR3 protein are joined into one entry that keeps the most common DNA and genes. The V and J calls were not made by the authors but by TCRdb's processing. The sample table lists around 77,000 distinct CDR3 sequences, 96% of them with a count of one. Of the sample, 0.09% to 0.13% is held by the ten largest clones.

Trimming takes 0 bases off V and 1 base off J; junction bases not matched to a gene: 11. Inclusive of the bounding cysteine and phenylalanine, the CDR3 is 19 residues long. Left in the record is the CDR3 DNA by itself, 57 bases read in frame from the first base. The CDR1 and CDR2 encoded by the germline V gene are SGHRS and YFSETQ. High-throughput TCR beta sequencing profiled peripheral blood CD8+ and CD4+ T cells from healthy donors, Susac syndrome patients and multiple sclerosis patients. The multiple sclerosis controls were treatment-naive patients who had stable or active relapsing-remitting disease and met the revised McDonald criteria. Bulk CD8+ and CD4+ T cells were purified magnetically by negative isolation, whereas CD8+ TEMRA cells were enriched by FACS. Blood was collected in EDTA tubes and processed within 24 hours, with PBMCs isolated through density gradient centrifugation. PBMCs intended for TCR sequencing were frozen in liquid nitrogen and were later thawed in a 37 degrees C water bath. The sorted or isolated CD4+, CD8+ and CD8+ TEMRA cells had a purity of 90% or higher.

The research as a whole found: The TCR sequencing and HLA analysis was acknowledged to have included a relatively small number of individuals.

As regards this clonotype: Its binding antigen is unknown. Nothing much larger sits one base from this clone, and base qualities are not available.

This receptor was taken from a human donor with multiple sclerosis. In this chain, TRBV5-1 is recombined with TRBJ2-5; TRBD1 agrees with 11 junctional bases. The sample was CD4+ T cells from PBMCs. The DNA sequence is TGCGCCAGCAGCTTGGTCGGACAGGGGGCGGCCGGCTCCCAAGAGACCCAGTACTTC. Translated, this gives CASSLVGQGAAGSQETQYF.